These T cell receptor beta chains were read from a single sample in a study of spatial heterogeneity in lung cancer. TCRdb re-called the 5' RACE reads through MiXCR, storing one row per CDR3 protein. The sample shows more than 9,500 distinct CDR3 sequences, just over 14% of them seen only once. The starting material was lung tumor tissue, obtained at surgery. These receptors originate from a male donor with early-stage non-small cell lung cancer. Both conserved end residues are part of each CDR3. The order of the fields is V gene, clone size, D gene, J gene, CDR3 protein, CDR3 DNA. D genes are given only for firm matches. Clone size, where shown, is once, few, many, or a class for clones that have expanded.

TRBV29-1	.	.	TRBJ1-1	CSVSKSPDTEAFF	TGCAGCGTTTCGAAATCCCCGGACACTGAAGCTTTCTTT
TRBV4-2	many	.	TRBJ2-1	CASSQETYNEQFF	TGTGCCAGCAGCCAAGAAACCTACAATGAGCAGTTCTTC
TRBV11-1	many	.	TRBJ2-7	CASSLAVVAVEQYF	TGTGCCAGCAGCTTAGCGGTAGTAGCGGTCGAGCAGTACTTC
TRBV27	many	.	TRBJ2-1	CASRAPSRQNNEQFF	TGTGCCAGCAGGGCCCCGTCCCGACAGAACAATGAGCAGTTCTTC
TRBV11-2	few	TRBD1	TRBJ2-2	CASSSLTGGFGELFF	TGTGCCAGCAGCTCCCTGACAGGGGGCTTCGGGGAGCTGTTTTTT
TRBV14	few	.	TRBJ1-1	CASSQPSSENTEAFF	TGTGCCAGCAGCCAACCCTCGTCGGAGAACACTGAAGCTTTCTTT
TRBV28	many	.	TRBJ2-3	CASSLTNTDTQYF	TGTGCCAGCAGTTTGACTAACACAGATACGCAGTATTTT
TRBV29-1	medium-sized	TRBD1	TRBJ1-1	CSTARSDRGLFEAFF	TGCAGCACCGCTCGATCTGACAGGGGGCTGTTTGAAGCTTTCTTT
TRBV13	few	.	TRBJ2-7	CASSPRSAYEQYF	TGTGCCAGCAGCCCCAGGAGCGCCTACGAGCAGTACTTC
TRBV4-3	many	.	TRBJ1-3	CASSPKTSKGWGNTIYF	TGCGCCAGCAGCCCGAAGACCAGTAAGGGATGGGGAAACACCATATATTTT
TRBV12-3/TRBV12-4	many	.	TRBJ2-7	CASTQNGGGGSPYEQYF	TGTGCCAGCACTCAGAACGGGGGCGGCGGGAGTCCCTACGAGCAGTACTTC
TRBV18	many	.	TRBJ2-5	CASSQFNEETQYF	TGTGCCAGCTCACAATTCAACGAAGAGACCCAGTACTTC
TRBV6-1	.	TRBD2	TRBJ2-3	CASSEREGRTDTQYF	TGTGCCAGCAGTGAGCGGGAGGGCCGTACAGATACGCAGTATTTT
TRBV7-2	many	TRBD2	TRBJ2-5	CASSLEMRGAQETQYF	TGTGCCAGCAGCTTAGAAATGCGGGGGGCACAAGAGACCCAGTACTTC
TRBV15	.	TRBD2	TRBJ2-1	CATSRDVTSGNAQFF	TGTGCCACCAGCAGAGATGTAACTAGCGGAAATGCGCAGTTCTTC
TRBV27	many	.	TRBJ1-5	CASSSGPAQRGNQPQHF	TGTGCCAGCAGTTCAGGACCGGCCCAGAGGGGCAATCAGCCCCAGCATTTT